The clone carrying this T cell receptor beta chain is categorized as medium-sized. Its antigen is undetermined. This sample was included in a study of circulating CD8 cells and anti-PD-1 response in melanoma. About the study: About 45% of the 13 patients had prior targeted therapy or immunotherapy; seven did not. Study observations and caveats: A small cohort with few responders supplied the baseline and M1 comparisons. PD-1 and DPOS subsets showed similar, higher clonality than DNEG.

Live CD3+CD8+TCRalphabeta+ cells were sorted into four subsets by PD-1 and/or TIGIT. Each library started from around 14 ng of total RNA using the QIAseq Immune Repertoire TCR panel. One entry per CDR3 protein results from TCRdb running MiXCR on the reads. The sample consists of some 700 distinct CDR3 sequences, about 5% of them appearing once. CDR3 length equals 15 residues. V shed 2 bases and J shed 4 bases, with 12 bases lying between them. Germline assignment: CDR1 SNHLY and CDR2 FYNNEI. This receptor was taken from a human donor with melanoma. Sequencing used CD8+ T cells from PBMCs, obtained at baseline or after one month of anti-PD-1 therapy (not recorded which). This sequence joins TRBV2 and TRBJ1-5; possibly TRBD1 for D (6 bases). The CDR3 sequence is CASSEWAGANQPQHF. CDR3 sequence (DNA): TGTGCCAGCAGTGAATGGGCGGGGGCGAATCAGCCCCAGCATTTT.